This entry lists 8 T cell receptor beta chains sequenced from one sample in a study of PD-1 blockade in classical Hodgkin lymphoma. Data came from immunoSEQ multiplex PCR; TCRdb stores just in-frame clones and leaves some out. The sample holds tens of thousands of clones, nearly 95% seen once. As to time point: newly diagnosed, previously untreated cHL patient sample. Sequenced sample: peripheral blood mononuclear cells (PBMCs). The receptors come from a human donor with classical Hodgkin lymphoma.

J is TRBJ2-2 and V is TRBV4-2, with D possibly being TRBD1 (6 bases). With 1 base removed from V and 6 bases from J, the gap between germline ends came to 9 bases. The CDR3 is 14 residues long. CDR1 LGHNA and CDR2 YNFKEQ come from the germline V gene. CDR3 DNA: TGTGCCAGCAGCCAAGCCGCAGGGGCCGGGGAGCTGTTTTTT. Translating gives CASSQAAGAGELFF.

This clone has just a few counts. The CDR3 loop is CAWSVQAAYGYTF. The CDR3, as DNA: TGTGCCTGGAGTGTACAGGCAGCCTATGGCTACACCTTC. V and J are TRBV30 and TRBJ1-2; tentative D call: TRBD1 (5 bases). CDR3 length: 13 residues. V was trimmed by 0 bases and J by 4 bases, leaving 9 bases between them. CDR1 GTSNPN and CDR2 SVGIG come from the germline V gene (reference sequence). The whole variable domain, filled in from reference TRBV30 and TRBJ1-2, reads SQTIHQWPATLVQPVGSPLSLECTVEGTSNPNLYWYRQAAGRGLQLLFYSVGIGQISSEVPQNLSASRPQDRQFILSSKKLLLSDSGFYLCAWSVQAAYGYTFGSGTRLTVV.

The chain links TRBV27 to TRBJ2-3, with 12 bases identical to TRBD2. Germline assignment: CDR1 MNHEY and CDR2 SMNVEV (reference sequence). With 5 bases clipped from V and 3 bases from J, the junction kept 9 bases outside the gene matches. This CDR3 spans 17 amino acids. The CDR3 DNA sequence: TGTGCCAGCAGTCTCAGAAGAACTAGCGGGAGGACAGATACGCAGTATTTT. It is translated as CASSLRRTSGRTDTQYF.

Here the CDR3 reads CASSLLRPTDTQYF. CDR3 nucleotide sequence: TGTGCCAGCAGCTTATTGCGGCCCACAGATACGCAGTATTTT. The gene calls are TRBV7-3 and TRBJ2-3, with D hard to call. Germline lookup yields CDR1 SGHTA and CDR2 FQGTGA. This CDR3 contains 14 residues. V was shortened by 2 bases and J by 2 bases, with 8 bases between the two germline ends.

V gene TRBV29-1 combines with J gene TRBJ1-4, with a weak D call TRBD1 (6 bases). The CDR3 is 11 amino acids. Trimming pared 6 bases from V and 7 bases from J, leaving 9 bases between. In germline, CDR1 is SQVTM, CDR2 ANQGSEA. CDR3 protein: CSVQGREKLFF. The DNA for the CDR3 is TGCAGCGTCCAGGGGCGTGAAAAACTGTTTTTT.

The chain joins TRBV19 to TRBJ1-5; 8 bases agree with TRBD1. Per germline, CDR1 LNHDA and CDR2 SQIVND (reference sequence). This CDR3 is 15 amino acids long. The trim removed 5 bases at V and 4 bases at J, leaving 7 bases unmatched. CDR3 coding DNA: TGTGCCAGTAGTTTCAACAGGGGGGAAAATCAGCCCCAGCATTTT. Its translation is CASSFNRGENQPQHF.

The CDR3 region is CALGPGDRGWNEQFF. CDR3 DNA sequence: TGTGCCTTGGGACCTGGGGACAGGGGATGGAATGAGCAGTTCTTC. This chain links TRBV30 with TRBJ2-1, with 10 bases that match TRBD1. The length of the CDR3 is 15 residues. Trimming at V came to 7 bases and at J to 7 bases, leaving 13 bases not matched to a gene. The germline V gene has CDR1 GTSNPN and CDR2 SVGIG (reference sequence).

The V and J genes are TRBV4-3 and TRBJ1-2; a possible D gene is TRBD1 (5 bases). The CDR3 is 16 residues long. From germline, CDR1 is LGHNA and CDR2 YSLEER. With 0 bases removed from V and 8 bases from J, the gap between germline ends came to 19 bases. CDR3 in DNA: TGCGCCAGCAGCCAAGATGGGGGGAGTAGCACTAGGGGCTACACCTTC. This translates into CASSQDGGSSTRGYTF.